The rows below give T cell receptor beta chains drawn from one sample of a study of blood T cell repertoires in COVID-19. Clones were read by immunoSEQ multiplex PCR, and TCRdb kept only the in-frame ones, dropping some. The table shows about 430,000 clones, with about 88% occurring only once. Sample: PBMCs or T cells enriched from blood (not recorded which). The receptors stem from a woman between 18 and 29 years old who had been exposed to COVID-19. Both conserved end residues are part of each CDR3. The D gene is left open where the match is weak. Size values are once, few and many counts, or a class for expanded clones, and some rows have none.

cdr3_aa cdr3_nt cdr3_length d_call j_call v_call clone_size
CASTGNTEAFF TGTGCCAGCACGGGAAACACTGAAGCTTTCTTT 11 - TRBJ1-1 TRBV28 few
CASSYGGQLNQHF TGTGCCAGCAGTTACGGAGGACAGCTTAACCAGCATTTT 13 - TRBJ1-5 TRBV12-3/TRBV12-4 -
CSVGEPTGANYGYTF TGCAGCGTAGGGGAACCTACAGGGGCCAACTATGGCTACACCTTC 15 TRBD1 TRBJ1-2 TRBV29-1 -
CASSGRQEWSTEAFF TGTGCCAGCAGCGGAAGACAGGAATGGAGCACTGAAGCTTTCTTT 15 - TRBJ1-1 TRBV9 -
CASSPRGRESPLHF TGTGCCAGCAGCCCCCGGGGGAGGGAGTCACCCCTCCACTTT 14 - TRBJ1-6 TRBV7-9 -
CASSQTSGSSYEQYF TGCGCCAGCAGCCAGACTAGCGGTTCATCCTACGAGCAGTACTTC 15 TRBD2 TRBJ2-7 TRBV4-1 once
CATSSGLARTDTQYF TGTGCCACCAGCAGCGGACTAGCGAGGACAGATACGCAGTATTTT 15 TRBD2 TRBJ2-3 TRBV15 once
CASRGTGNEQYF TGTGCCAGCAGGGGGACAGGGAACGAGCAGTACTTC 12 TRBD1 TRBJ2-7 TRBV12-3/TRBV12-4 -
CASSDGTTSTDTQYF TGTGCCAGCAGTGACGGGACAACTAGCACAGATACGCAGTATTTT 15 - TRBJ2-3 TRBV6-4 -
CASSLPRAGNTIYF TGTGCCAGCAGTTTACCCAGGGCTGGAAACACCATATATTTT 14 - TRBJ1-3 TRBV28 -
CASGFGGGKETQYF TGTGCTAGTGGTTTCGGGGGGGGCAAAGAGACCCAGTACTTC 14 TRBD2 TRBJ2-5 TRBV12-5 -
CASSRIRGRNKGYTF TGTGCCAGCAGCCGTATCAGGGGGCGTAATAAGGGTTACACCTTC 15 TRBD1 TRBJ1-2 TRBV28 -
CASSLGQGATDTQYF TGTGCCAGCAGTCTCGGACAGGGGGCTACAGATACGCAGTATTTT 15 TRBD1 TRBJ2-3 TRBV28 -
CASSLNPSGAANYGYTF TGCGCCAGCAGCTTGAACCCGTCAGGGGCGGCTAACTATGGCTACACCTTC 17 - TRBJ1-2 TRBV5-1 -
CASSPLTGRTGELFF TGTGCCAGCAGCCCTCTGACAGGGCGGACCGGGGAGCTGTTTTTT 15 TRBD1 TRBJ2-2 TRBV7-9 -
CASSIDDRGETQYF TGTGCCAGCAGTATAGATGACAGGGGTGAGACCCAGTACTTC 14 TRBD1 TRBJ2-5 TRBV28 -
CASSMTDGYTF TGTGCCAGCAGTATGACAGATGGCTACACCTTC 11 - TRBJ1-2 TRBV28 -
CSASLTGSSYEQYF TGCAGTGCTAGTCTTACAGGCAGCTCCTACGAGCAGTACTTC 14 - TRBJ2-7 TRBV20-1 -